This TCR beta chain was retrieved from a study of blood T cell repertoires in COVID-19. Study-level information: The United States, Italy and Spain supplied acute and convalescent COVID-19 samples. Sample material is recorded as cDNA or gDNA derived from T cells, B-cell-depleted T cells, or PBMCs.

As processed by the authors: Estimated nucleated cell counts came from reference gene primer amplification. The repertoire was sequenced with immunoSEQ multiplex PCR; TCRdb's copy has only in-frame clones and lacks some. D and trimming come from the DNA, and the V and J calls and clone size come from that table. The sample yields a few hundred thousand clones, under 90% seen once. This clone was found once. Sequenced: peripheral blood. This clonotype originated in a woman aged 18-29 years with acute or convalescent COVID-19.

For the CDR3, the DNA is TGTGCCATCAGTGAGTCCTTAGGGGCTAGCGGGAGGGCTAGCTCCTACGAGCAGTACTTC. It is translated as CAISESLGASGRASSYEQYF. The chain couples TRBV10-3 to TRBJ2-7, with 12 nucleotides matching TRBD2. CDR3 size: 20 residues. V lost 0 bases, J lost 0 bases, and 12 bases stayed unmatched. Germline V lookup: CDR1 ENHRY, CDR2 SYGVKD.